The source of this TCR beta chain is a study of shared clonotypes between healthy human individuals. Findings and limits, study-wide: Some naive CD4 clonotypes, roughly 5%, turned up in common across a handful of donors.

Produced via immunoSEQ multiplex PCR; TCRdb's table is partial and in-frame only. The sample shows about a million clones, about 72% of them seen only once. The CDR3 length is 14 residues. The germline CDR1 and CDR2 sequences are MDHEN and SYDVKM. V lost 3 bases and J 2 bases, leaving 11 bases between the germline ends. On this clone itself: Its antigen is unknown.

The sequencing sample was made of memory CD4+ T cells from PBMCs. Subset specified: CD45RA-negative fraction. The TCR was taken from a man aged 18 to 35 in good health. Some clones in this sample may be carry-over from other donors' samples. The chain is built from TRBV28 and TRBJ2-7, with D perhaps TRBD1 or TRBD2 (5 bases each). CDR3 sequence reads: CASSFWGSPYEQYF. The DNA of the CDR3 is TGTGCCAGCAGTTTTTGGGGGAGCCCCTACGAGCAGTACTTC.